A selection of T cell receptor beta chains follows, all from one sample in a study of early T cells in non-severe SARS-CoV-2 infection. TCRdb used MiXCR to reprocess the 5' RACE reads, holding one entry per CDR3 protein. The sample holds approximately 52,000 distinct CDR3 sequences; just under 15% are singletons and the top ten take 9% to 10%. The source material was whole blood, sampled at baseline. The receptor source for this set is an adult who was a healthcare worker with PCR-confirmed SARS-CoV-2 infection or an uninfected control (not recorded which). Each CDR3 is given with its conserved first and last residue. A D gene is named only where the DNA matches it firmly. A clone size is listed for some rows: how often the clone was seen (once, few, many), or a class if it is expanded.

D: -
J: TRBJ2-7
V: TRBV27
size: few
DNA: TGTGCCAGCAGTTTATCGGGAGGCCCCTACGAGCAGTACTTC
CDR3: CASSLSGGPYEQYF

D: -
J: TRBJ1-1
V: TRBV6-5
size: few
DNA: TGTGCCAGCAGTTACTCGATCCCCCCCCGGGGGGGCACTGAAGCTTTCTTT
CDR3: CASSYSIPPRGGTEAFF

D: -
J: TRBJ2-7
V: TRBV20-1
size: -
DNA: TGCAGTGTTTCCCGGGACCATCCTTTATACGAGCAGTACTTC
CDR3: CSVSRDHPLYEQYF

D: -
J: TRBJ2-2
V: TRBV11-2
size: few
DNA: TGTGCCAGCAGCTCCAAGGGGCTGCAGGCCGGGGAGCTGTTTTTT
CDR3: CASSSKGLQAGELFF

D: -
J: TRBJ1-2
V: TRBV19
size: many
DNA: TGTGCCAGTAACCCCGAAGGGCTGCATGGCTACACCTTC
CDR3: CASNPEGLHGYTF

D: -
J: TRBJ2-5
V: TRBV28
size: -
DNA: TGTGCCAGCAGTTTAGGACTACAGGGTCAAGAGACCCAGTACTTC
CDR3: CASSLGLQGQETQYF

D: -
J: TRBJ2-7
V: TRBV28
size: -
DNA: TGTGCCAGCAGTCCCACGGGGGCCTACGAGCAGTACTTC
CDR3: CASSPTGAYEQYF

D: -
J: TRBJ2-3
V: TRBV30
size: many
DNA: TGTGCCTGGAGTGGACCATTTTCTAGCACAGATACGCAGTATTTT
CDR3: CAWSGPFSSTDTQYF

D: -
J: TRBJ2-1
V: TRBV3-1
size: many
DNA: TGTGCCAGCAGCCAAGGAAGCTACTACAATGAGCAGTTCTTC
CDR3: CASSQGSYYNEQFF

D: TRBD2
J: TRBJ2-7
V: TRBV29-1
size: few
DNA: TGCAGCGTCGGGGGGTCGAGGGAGCGGGAGCAGTACTTC
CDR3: CSVGGSREREQYF

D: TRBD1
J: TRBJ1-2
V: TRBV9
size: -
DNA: TGTGCCAGCAGCGCTTTAATGACAGGGGACAGCTATGGCTACACCTTC
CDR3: CASSALMTGDSYGYTF

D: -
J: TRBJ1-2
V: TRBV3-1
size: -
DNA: TGTGCCAGCCTTCGCGGAGAAGACTACACCTTC
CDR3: CASLRGEDYTF

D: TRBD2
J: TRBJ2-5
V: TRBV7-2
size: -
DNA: TGTGCCAGCAGCCTTCAGCGGGGCACCCAAGAGACCCAGTACTTC
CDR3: CASSLQRGTQETQYF

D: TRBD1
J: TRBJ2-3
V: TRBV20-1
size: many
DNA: TGCAGTGCTAAGTCAGGGGGCGCGATTAGTAGGCAGTATTTT
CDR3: CSAKSGGAISRQYF

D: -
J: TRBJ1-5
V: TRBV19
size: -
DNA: TGTGCCAGTAGTATTAAGCGGCAGCCCCAGCATTTT
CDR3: CASSIKRQPQHF

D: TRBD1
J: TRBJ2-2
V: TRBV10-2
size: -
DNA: TGCGCCAGCAGACCGGGACAGGACACCGGGGAGCCGTTTTTT
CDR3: CASRPGQDTGEPFF

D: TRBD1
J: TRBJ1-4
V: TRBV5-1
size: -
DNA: TGCGCCAGCAGCTCTGACAGGGTTAATGAAAAACTGTTTTTT
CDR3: CASSSDRVNEKLFF

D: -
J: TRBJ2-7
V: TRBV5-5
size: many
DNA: TGTGCCAGCAGCAAAGGGGGTTACGAGCAGTACTTC
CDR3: CASSKGGYEQYF

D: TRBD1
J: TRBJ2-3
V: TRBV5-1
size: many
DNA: TGCGCCAGCAGACCCCAGGGGGTCGTCACAGATACGCAGTATTTT
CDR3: CASRPQGVVTDTQYF

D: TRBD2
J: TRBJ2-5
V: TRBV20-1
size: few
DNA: TGCAGTGCTAGAGGAACCCCCTTGGCGGGGGGAGTCGAGACCCAGTACTTC
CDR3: CSARGTPLAGGVETQYF

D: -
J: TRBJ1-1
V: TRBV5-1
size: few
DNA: TGCGCCAGCAGCTCAACCAGAAACACTTACACTGAAGCTTTCTTT
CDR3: CASSSTRNTYTEAFF

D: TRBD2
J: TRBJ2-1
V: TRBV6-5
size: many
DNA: TGTGCCACCGACCGGACTAGCTCGGGTAATGAGCAGTTCTTC
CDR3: CATDRTSSGNEQFF

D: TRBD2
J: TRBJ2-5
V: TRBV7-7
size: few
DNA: TGTGCTAGCAGCCCAGGGCGGGAGGAGACCCAGTACTTC
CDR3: CASSPGREETQYF

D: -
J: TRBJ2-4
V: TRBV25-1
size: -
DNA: TGTGCCAGCAGTTGGGACTCTAACATTCAGTACTTC
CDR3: CASSWDSNIQYF

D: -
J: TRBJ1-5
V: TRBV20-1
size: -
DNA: TGCAGTGCTGCGACAGGAGTTAATCAGCCCCAGCATTTT
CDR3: CSAATGVNQPQHF

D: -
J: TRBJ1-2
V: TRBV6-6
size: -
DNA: TGTGCCAGCAGTTACTCGACGGTACATATCTATGGCTACACCTTC
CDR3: CASSYSTVHIYGYTF

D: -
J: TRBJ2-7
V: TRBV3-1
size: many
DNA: TGTGCCAGCAGCCTCAGCGGTGCCGAGCAGTACTTC
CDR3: CASSLSGAEQYF

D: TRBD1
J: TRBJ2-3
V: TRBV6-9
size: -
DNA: TGTGCCAGCACACCGACAGGGACGTGGACAGATACGCAGTATTTT
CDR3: CASTPTGTWTDTQYF

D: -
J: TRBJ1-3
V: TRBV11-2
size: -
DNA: TGTGCCAGCAGCTTCGAGGTCATTGGAAACACCATATATTTT
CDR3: CASSFEVIGNTIYF

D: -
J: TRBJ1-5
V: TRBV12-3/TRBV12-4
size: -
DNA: TGTGCCAGCACCCCCGGGCGGGGAGGCCTTATTGGAAATCAGCCCCAGCATTTT
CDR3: CASTPGRGGLIGNQPQHF

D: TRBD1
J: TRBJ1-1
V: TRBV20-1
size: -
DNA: TGCAGTGCTAGAGATCAGGGGGCAAGGACTGAAGCTTTCTTT
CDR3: CSARDQGARTEAFF

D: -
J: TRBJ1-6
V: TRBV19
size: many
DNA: TGTGCCAGTAGTCAACACACGGGACCAAAAGATTCACCCCTCCACTTT
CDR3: CASSQHTGPKDSPLHF

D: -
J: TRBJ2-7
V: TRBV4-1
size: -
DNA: TGCGCCAGCAGCCAAGATACAAACCTTCCAGGGTCCTACGAGCAGTACTTC
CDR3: CASSQDTNLPGSYEQYF

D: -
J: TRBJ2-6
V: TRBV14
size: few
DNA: TGTGCCAGCAGCCAAGCATTAGGGAGAGCCAACGTCCTGACTTTC
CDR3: CASSQALGRANVLTF

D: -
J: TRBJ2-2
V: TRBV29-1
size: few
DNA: TGCAGCGTTGCCTGGGACAACACCGGGGAGCTGTTTTTT
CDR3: CSVAWDNTGELFF

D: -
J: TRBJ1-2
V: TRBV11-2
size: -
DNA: TGTGCCAGCAGCTCTAGGGAACAGTTCCACTATGGCTACACCTTC
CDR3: CASSSREQFHYGYTF

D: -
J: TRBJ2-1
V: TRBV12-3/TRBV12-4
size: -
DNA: TGTGCCAGCAGTTTAAAGAATGAGCAGTTCTTC
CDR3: CASSLKNEQFF

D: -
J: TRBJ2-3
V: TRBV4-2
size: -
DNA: TGTGCCAGCAGCCAAGACGGTGCGGGGGCCACAGATACGCAGTATTTT
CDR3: CASSQDGAGATDTQYF

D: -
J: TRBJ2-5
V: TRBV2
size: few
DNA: TGTGCCAGCGGGGGGCCCCTTCAAGAGACCCAGTACTTC
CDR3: CASGGPLQETQYF

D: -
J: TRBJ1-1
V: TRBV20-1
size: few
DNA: TGCAGTAATAACCCCCCTTTGAACACTGAAGCTTTCTTT
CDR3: CSNNPPLNTEAFF

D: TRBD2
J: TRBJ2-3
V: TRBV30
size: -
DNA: TGTGCCTCTAAAGCCGGGGGGGCTAGCACAGATACGCAGTATTTT
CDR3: CASKAGGASTDTQYF

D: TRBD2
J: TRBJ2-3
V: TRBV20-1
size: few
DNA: TGCAGTGCTGGAATACTAGCGGGAGATTACTCTAGCACAGATACGCAGTATTTT
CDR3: CSAGILAGDYSSTDTQYF

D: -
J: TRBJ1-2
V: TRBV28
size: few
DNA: TGTGCCAGCACCATCGGTGGGAACGGTCTCGATGGCTACACCTTC
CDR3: CASTIGGNGLDGYTF

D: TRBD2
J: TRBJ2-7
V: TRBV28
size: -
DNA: TGTGCCAGCAGCCCACTCACTAGCGGGGGCGAGCAGTACTTC
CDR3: CASSPLTSGGEQYF

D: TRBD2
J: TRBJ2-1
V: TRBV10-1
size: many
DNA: TGCGCCAGCAGGCGACTAGCGGGAGGTAACAATGAGCAGTTCTTC
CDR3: CASRRLAGGNNEQFF

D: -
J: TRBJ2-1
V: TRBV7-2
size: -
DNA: TGTGCCAGCAGCTTAGGTCCCTACAATGAGCAGTTCTTC
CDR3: CASSLGPYNEQFF

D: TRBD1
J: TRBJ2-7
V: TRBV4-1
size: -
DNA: TGCGCCAGCAGCCCCCGTGCGAGGACAGGGTCCTACGAGCAGTACTTC
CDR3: CASSPRARTGSYEQYF

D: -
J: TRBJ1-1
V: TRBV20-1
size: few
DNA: TGCAGTGTACTACCGCCCGAGAACACTGAAGCTTTCTTT
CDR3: CSVLPPENTEAFF